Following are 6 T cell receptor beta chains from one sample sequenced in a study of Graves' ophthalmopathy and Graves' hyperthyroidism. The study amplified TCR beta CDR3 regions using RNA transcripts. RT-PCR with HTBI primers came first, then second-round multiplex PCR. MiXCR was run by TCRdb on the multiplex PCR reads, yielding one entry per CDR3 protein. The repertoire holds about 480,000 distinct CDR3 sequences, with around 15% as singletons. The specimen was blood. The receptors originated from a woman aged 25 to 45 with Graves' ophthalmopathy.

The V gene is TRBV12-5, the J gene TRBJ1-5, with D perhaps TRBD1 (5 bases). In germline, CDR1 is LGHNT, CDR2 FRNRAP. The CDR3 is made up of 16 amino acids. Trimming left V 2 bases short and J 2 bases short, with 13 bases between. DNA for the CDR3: TGTGCTAGTGGTTTGAATAGGGGTATGCGCAATCAGCCCCAGCATTTT. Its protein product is CASGLNRGMRNQPQHF.

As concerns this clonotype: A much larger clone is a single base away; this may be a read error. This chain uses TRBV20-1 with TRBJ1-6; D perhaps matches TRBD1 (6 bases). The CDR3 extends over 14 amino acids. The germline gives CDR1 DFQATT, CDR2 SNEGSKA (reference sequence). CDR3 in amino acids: CSARDSGVGSSLHF. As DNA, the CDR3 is TGCAGTGCTAGAGATTCAGGGGTCGGTTCATCCCTCCACTTT.

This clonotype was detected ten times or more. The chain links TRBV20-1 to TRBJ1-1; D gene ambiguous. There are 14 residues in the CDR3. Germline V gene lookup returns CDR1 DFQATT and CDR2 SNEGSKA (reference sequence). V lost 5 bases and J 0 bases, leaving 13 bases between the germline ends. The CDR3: CSAGGFVVNTEAFF. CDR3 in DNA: TGCAGTGCTGGAGGGTTTGTGGTGAACACTGAAGCTTTCTTT.

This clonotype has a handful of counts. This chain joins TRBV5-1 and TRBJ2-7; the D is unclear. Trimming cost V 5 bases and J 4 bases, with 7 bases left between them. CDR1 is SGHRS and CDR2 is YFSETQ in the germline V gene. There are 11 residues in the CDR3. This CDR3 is CASRSEYEQYF. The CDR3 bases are TGCGCCAGCAGGTCAGAGTACGAGCAGTACTTC. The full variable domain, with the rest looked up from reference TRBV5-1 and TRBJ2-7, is KAGVTQTPRYLIKTRGQQVTLSCSPISGHRSVSWYQQTPGQGLQFLFEYFSETQRNKGNFPGRFSGRQFSNSRSEMNVSTLELGDSALYLCASRSEYEQYFGPGTRLTVT.

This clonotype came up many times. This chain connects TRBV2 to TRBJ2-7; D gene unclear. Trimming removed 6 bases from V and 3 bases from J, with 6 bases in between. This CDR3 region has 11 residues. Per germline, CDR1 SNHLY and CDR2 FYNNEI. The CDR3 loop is CASRVHYEQYF. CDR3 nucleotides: TGTGCCAGCAGAGTTCACTACGAGCAGTACTTC.

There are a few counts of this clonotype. The CDR3 DNA is TGTGCCAGCTGTGGTGGGATCACTGAAGCTTTCTTT. Translated, it gives CASCGGITEAFF. The rearrangement uses TRBV6-1 and TRBJ1-1, with D hard to call. Per germline, CDR1 MNHNS and CDR2 SASEGT. The CDR3 covers 12 residues. V shed 8 bases and J shed 4 bases, with 11 bases lying between them.